This TCR beta chain was sequenced in a study of shared clonotypes between healthy human individuals. The deep-level immunoSEQ assay was used. Sequencing on ten immunoSEQ deep assay plates was performed for unsorted PBMC DNA. Original data processing: There were no quality scores in the junction-only immunoSEQ sequences, so filtering differed. Method: immunoSEQ multiplex PCR; TCRdb's copy keeps in-frame clones and lacks some. V, J and clone size are taken as reported in that table, and D and trimming were inferred from the DNA itself. The data contain around 530,000 clones, around three quarters of them singletons. On this clone itself: This could be a read error, since a much larger clone is one nucleotide away.

CDR1 is WNHNN and CDR2 is SYGVQD in the germline V gene (reference sequence). The CDR3 has 14 amino acids. The chain combines TRBV10-1 with TRBJ2-7; TRBD2 is a possible D gene (5 bases). Sample: PBMCs. The source of this sequence is a woman in her thirties or forties in good health. Some clones in this sample may be carry-over from other donors' samples. The CDR3 DNA reads as TGCGCCAGCAGTATACTAGAAAGCTCCTGCGAGCAGTACTTC. Protein sequence: CASSILESSCEQYF.